The 14 T cell receptor beta chains given below trace back to one sample, sequenced in a study of T cell repertoires in cytomegalovirus infection. A single record per CDR3 protein comes from TCRdb applying MiXCR to the reads. The sample records more than 250,000 distinct CDR3 sequences, roughly 25% being singletons. These receptors have no identified antigens. Sequenced here: cultured PBMCs, sampled from culture after CMV antigen stimulation. These receptors originate from a human donor in good health (CMV status not recorded). Some clones in this sample may be carry-over from other donors' samples.

The CDR3 loop reads CASSLKFANEQFF. The CDR3 DNA sequence: TGTGCCAGCAGCTTAAAATTTGCGAATGAGCAGTTCTTC. The V gene is TRBV11-1, the J gene TRBJ2-1; no firm D call. Trimming removed 2 bases at V and 7 bases at J, with 9 bases between. Germline V lookup: CDR1 SGHAT, CDR2 FQDESV (reference sequence). There are 13 residues in the CDR3.

This chain uses TRBV7-2 with TRBJ1-2; weak D call: TRBD1 (6 bases). Trimming removed 5 bases at V and 6 bases at J, with 16 bases between. The germline V gene has CDR1 SGHTA and CDR2 FQGNSA. CDR3 length: 14 residues. CDR3 DNA sequence: TGTGCCAGCAGCCCCGGACAGACTATTGATGGCTACACCTTC. It translates to CASSPGQTIDGYTF.

This clonotype was observed a handful of times. The V gene is TRBV6-2 or TRBV6-3, the J gene TRBJ2-7, with 8 bases that match TRBD2. CDR3 length: 13 amino acids. CDR1 is MNHEY, CDR2 SVGEGT, per germline. The ends lost 4 bases at V and 5 bases at J; junction bases unmatched: 4. Here the CDR3 reads CASSFYSGNEQYV. CDR3 DNA: TGTGCCAGCAGTTTCTATAGCGGGAACGAGCAGTACGTC.

This chain links TRBV12-3 or TRBV12-4 with TRBJ2-5; D possibly corresponds to TRBD2 (7 bases). The CDR3 is 18 amino acids. V was shortened by 6 bases and J by 5 bases, with 28 bases between the two germline ends. This CDR3 is CASRPMSRGAFRGETQYF. In DNA, the CDR3 is TGTGCCAGCAGACCCATGAGTCGGGGGGCATTTAGAGGGGAGACCCAGTACTTC.

CDR3: CASTPWEQDYGYTF. The CDR3 bases are TGTGCCAGCACCCCCTGGGAACAGGACTATGGCTACACCTTC. The rearrangement links TRBV6-2 or TRBV6-3 to TRBJ1-2, with D perhaps matching TRBD1 (5 bases). Germline lookup yields CDR1 MNHEY and CDR2 SVGEGT. Trimming cost V 7 bases and J 3 bases, with 15 bases left between them. The CDR3 is 14 amino acids.

V and J are TRBV6-1 and TRBJ2-7; 10 bases align to TRBD2. CDR3 size: 13 residues. CDR1 is MNHNS and CDR2 is SASEGT in the germline V gene. With V trimmed by 5 bases and J by 12 bases, 10 bases remained unmatched. CDR3 DNA sequence: TGTGCCAGCAGTTCGGTTAGCGGGAGGCGCCTGTACTTC. Translated: CASSSVSGRRLYF.

The gene calls are TRBV7-8 and TRBJ2-7; TRBD2 matches 10 bases. The germline gives CDR1 SGHVS, CDR2 FQNEAQ. CDR3 size: 18 residues. V shed 5 bases and J 0 bases; nucleotides not matched to a gene: 13. The CDR3, as DNA: TGTGCCAGCAGCCCCATAGCGGGAGGAAGGGGTGGCTCCTACGAGCAGTACTTC. This codes for CASSPIAGGRGGSYEQYF.

V and J are TRBV4-3 and TRBJ2-3; the D gene is possibly TRBD2 (5 bases). This CDR3 has 14 amino acids. Deletions cut 4 bases from V and 8 bases from J, with 16 bases between. Per the germline V gene, CDR1 is LGHNA and CDR2 is YSLEER. The CDR3 DNA reads TGCGCCAGCAGCCGGGATAGGACTTCACGTACGCAGTATTTT. Amino acids: CASSRDRTSRTQYF.

The CDR3 DNA is TGTGCCAGCAGCTTAGGTGGGAGGCAACTCACCTACGAGCAGTACGTC. Its translation: CASSLGGRQLTYEQYV. The chain combines TRBV11-2 with TRBJ2-7; a weak D match, TRBD2 (6 bases). CDR1 SGHAT and CDR2 FQNNGV come from the germline V gene. The CDR3 has 16 residues. Trimming stripped 1 base from V and 2 bases from J, with 15 bases between.

The chain combines TRBV27 with TRBJ1-1; D is unresolved. The CDR3 extends over 15 amino acids. CDR1 and CDR2 from the germline V gene are MNHEY and SMNVEV (reference sequence). Deletions cut 5 bases from V and 1 base from J, with 14 bases between. The CDR3 DNA reads as TGTGCCAGCAGTCCCTCGACGGGAAGGAACACTGAAGCTTTCTTT. Translation gives CASSPSTGRNTEAFF.

This clonotype was observed a few times. The chain links TRBV19 to TRBJ1-1; D is uncertain. CDR3 size: 12 residues. In germline, CDR1 is LNHDA, CDR2 SQIVND (reference sequence). Trimming removed 5 bases from V and 7 bases from J, with 11 bases in between. Here the CDR3 reads CASSRLQSEAFF. DNA for the CDR3: TGTGCCAGTAGTCGGCTCCAGAGTGAAGCTTTCTTT.

The genes are TRBV10-3 and TRBJ2-7; the D gene could be TRBD1 or TRBD2 (5 bases each). The germline gives CDR1 ENHRY, CDR2 SYGVKD. V gave up 3 bases and J gave up 3 bases, with 15 bases separating them. CDR3 length equals 15 residues. CDR3: CAISDPGTADYEQYF. The CDR3 bases are TGTGCCATCAGTGACCCCGGGACCGCCGACTACGAGCAGTACTTC.

In this sample, this clonotype turned up a few times. This chain connects TRBV11-2 to TRBJ1-4, with no clear D. The CDR3 runs to 13 residues. V was trimmed by 5 bases and J by 6 bases, leaving 10 bases between them. Germline-derived CDR1 and CDR2 are SGHAT and FQNNGV. CDR3: CASSPRPDEKLFF. The CDR3 nucleotides are TGTGCCAGCAGCCCAAGGCCAGATGAAAAACTGTTTTTT.

The V gene is TRBV14, the J gene TRBJ1-1, with D possibly TRBD1 on 6 matching bases. This CDR3 contains 15 residues. Germline lookup yields CDR1 SGHDN and CDR2 FVKESK. V was clipped by 1 base and J by 1 base, with 10 bases between them. The CDR3 spells CASSQGFRGNTEAFF. CDR3 DNA: TGTGCCAGCAGCCAAGGTTTCAGGGGGAACACTGAAGCTTTCTTT.